The sequence of this T cell receptor (beta chain) was determined in a study of post-analysis software for immune sequencing data. Study-wide results and limits: Four or five TRBV segments were more frequent in patients than controls; TRBV5-6, TRBV5-1 and TRBV20-1 belonged to this group.

Sequencing libraries made from TCR beta cDNA carried unique molecular identifiers. There were about 0.85 to 10 million T cells, and 480,000 or so cDNA molecules came from them. TCRdb re-called the PCR reads through MiXCR, storing one row per CDR3 protein. The data show hundreds of thousands of distinct CDR3 sequences, around 44% seen once. On this clonotype itself: Its antigen remains unknown.

V was clipped by 0 bases and J by 2 bases, with 16 bases between them. Germline CDR1 is SGHVS and CDR2 is FNYEAQ. The CDR3 sequence is 17 residues long. The sample consisted of blood. The V gene is TRBV7-6, the J gene TRBJ1-1; unclear D gene. The TCR was taken from a girl between 10 and 17 years old with multiple sclerosis. CDR3 nucleotide sequence: TGTGCCAGCAGCTTAGCGCAGGTTGGCTTAGGAAACACTGAAGCTTTCTTT. It yields the protein CASSLAQVGLGNTEAFF.